The 5 T cell receptor beta chains listed next were all sequenced from one sample in a study of CD4+ T cells in melanoma. The assay was immunoSEQ multiplex PCR, and TCRdb's table has in-frame clones only and misses some. The sample lists 120,000 to 150,000 clones, around nine tenths seen once, with roughly 1.4% in the top ten. The receptor source for this set is a human donor with melanoma.

The rearrangement joins TRBV5-1 to TRBJ1-3; D is unresolved. This CDR3 has 16 residues. CDR1 is SGHRS, CDR2 YFSETQ, per germline. The ends were cut back, 0 bases at V and 0 bases at J, with 10 bases in the middle. The CDR3 region is CASSLGARSSGNTIYF. In DNA, the CDR3 is TGCGCCAGCAGCTTGGGGGCCCGGAGCTCTGGAAACACCATATATTTT.

The V call is TRBV19, the J call TRBJ1-1; D not certain. From germline, CDR1 is LNHDA and CDR2 SQIVND (reference sequence). Trimming took off 3 bases at V and 1 base at J, with 6 bases between the two ends. There are 13 residues in the CDR3. In DNA, the CDR3 is TGTGCCAGTAGTATCGGGAGGAACACTGAAGCTTTCTTT. It yields the protein CASSIGRNTEAFF. Complete variable domain (other parts from reference TRBV19 and TRBJ1-1): DGGITQSPKYLFRKEGQNVTLSCEQNLNHDAMYWYRQDPGQGLRLIYYSQIVNDFQKGDIAEGYSVSREKKESFPLTVTSAQKNPTAFYLCASSIGRNTEAFFGQGTRLTVV.

The chain carries TRBV7-2 and TRBJ2-5; D ambiguous. The germline V and J ends were trimmed by 1 base and 4 bases, with 7 bases remaining between them. CDR3 length: 13 amino acids. CDR1 and CDR2 from the germline V gene are SGHTA and FQGNSA. The CDR3 DNA reads as TGTGCCAGCAGCTTAGTTGCCGCAGAGACCCAGTACTTC. It encodes CASSLVAAETQYF. Using reference TRBV7-2 and TRBJ2-5 for the parts outside the CDR3, the full variable domain is GAGVSQSPSNKVTEKGKDVELRCDPISGHTALYWYRQSLGQGLEFLIYFQGNSAPDKSGLPSDRFSAERTGGSVSTLTIQRTQQEDSAVYLCASSLVAAETQYFGPGTRLLVL.

V is TRBV5-1 and J is TRBJ2-2; unclear D gene. Trimming took 4 bases from V and 6 from J, leaving 7 bases between them. The CDR3 contains 12 residues. Germline CDR1 and CDR2: SGHRS and YFSETQ. CDR3 sequence (DNA): TGCGCCAGCAGCGTCTATTCCGGGGAGCTGTTTTTT. It yields the protein CASSVYSGELFF.

J is TRBJ1-5 and V is TRBV30; 8 bases are a match to TRBD1. The CDR3 sequence is 15 residues long. Germline V gene data show CDR1 as GTSNPN and CDR2 as SVGIG (reference sequence). Trimming at V came to 1 base and at J to 7 bases, leaving 9 bases not matched to a gene. CDR3 loop: CAWSDQDRGRQPQHF. In DNA form, the CDR3 reads TGTGCCTGGAGTGACCAAGACAGGGGAAGACAGCCCCAGCATTTT.